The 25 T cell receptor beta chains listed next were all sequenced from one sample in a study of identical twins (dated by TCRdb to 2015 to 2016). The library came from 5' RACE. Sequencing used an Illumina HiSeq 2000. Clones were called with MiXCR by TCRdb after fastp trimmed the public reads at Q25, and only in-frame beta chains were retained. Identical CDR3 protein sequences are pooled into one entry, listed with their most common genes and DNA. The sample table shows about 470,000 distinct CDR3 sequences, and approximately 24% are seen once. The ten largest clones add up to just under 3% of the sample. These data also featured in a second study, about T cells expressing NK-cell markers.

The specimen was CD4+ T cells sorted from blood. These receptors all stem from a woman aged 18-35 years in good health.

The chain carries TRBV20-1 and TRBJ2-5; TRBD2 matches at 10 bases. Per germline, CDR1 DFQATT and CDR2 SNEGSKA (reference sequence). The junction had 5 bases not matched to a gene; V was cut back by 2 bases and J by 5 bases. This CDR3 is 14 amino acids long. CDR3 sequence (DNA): TGCAGTGCTAGAAGAGCGGGAGGGCTGGAGACCCAGTACTTC. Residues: CSARRAGGLETQYF.

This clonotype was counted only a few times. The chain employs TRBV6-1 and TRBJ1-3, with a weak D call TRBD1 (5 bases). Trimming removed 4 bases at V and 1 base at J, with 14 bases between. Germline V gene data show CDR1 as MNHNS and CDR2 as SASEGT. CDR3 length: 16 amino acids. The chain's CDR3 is CASSVGHASSGNTIYF. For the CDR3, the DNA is TGTGCCAGCAGTGTCGGACACGCCAGTTCTGGAAACACCATATATTTT.

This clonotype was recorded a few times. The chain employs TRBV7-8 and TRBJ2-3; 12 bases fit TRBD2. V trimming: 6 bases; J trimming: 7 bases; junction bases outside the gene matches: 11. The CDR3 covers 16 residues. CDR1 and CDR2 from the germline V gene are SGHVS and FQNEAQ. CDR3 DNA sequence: TGTGCCAGCAGTTTTCTGACTAGCGGGGGCGCGTATACGCAGTATTTT. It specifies CASSFLTSGGAYTQYF.

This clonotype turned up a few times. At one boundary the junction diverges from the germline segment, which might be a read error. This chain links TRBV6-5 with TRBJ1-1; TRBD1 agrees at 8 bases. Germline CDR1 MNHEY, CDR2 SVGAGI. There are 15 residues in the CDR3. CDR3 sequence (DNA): TGTGCCAGCAGTTACTCCTGGACAGGGAGGACGTTGACCCTCTTT. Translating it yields CASSYSWTGRTLTLF.

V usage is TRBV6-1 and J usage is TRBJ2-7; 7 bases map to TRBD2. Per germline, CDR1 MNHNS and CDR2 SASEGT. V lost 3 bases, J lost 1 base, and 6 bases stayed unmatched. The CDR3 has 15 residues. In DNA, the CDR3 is TGTGCCAGCAGTGATGGCGGGAGTAGGTCCTACGAGCAGTACTTC. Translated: CASSDGGSRSYEQYF.

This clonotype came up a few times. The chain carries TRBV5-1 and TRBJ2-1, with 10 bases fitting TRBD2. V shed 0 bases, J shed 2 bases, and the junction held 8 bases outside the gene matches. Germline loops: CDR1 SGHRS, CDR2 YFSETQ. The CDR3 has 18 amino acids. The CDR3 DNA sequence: TGCGCCAGCAGCTTGGGAGCGGGAGGGCCTGGGACCTACAATGAGCAGTTCTTC. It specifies CASSLGAGGPGTYNEQFF.

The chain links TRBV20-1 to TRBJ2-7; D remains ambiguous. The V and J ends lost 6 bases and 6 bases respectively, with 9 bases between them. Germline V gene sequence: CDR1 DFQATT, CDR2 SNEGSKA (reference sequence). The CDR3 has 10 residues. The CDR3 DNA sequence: TGCAGTGCGGGCCGTTCCGAGCAGTACTTC. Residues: CSAGRSEQYF.

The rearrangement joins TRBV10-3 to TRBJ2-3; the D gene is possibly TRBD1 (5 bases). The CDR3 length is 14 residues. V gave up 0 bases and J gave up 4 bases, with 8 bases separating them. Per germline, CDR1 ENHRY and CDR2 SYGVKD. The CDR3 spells CAISESGAADTQYF. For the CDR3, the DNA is TGTGCCATCAGTGAGTCTGGGGCCGCAGATACGCAGTATTTT.

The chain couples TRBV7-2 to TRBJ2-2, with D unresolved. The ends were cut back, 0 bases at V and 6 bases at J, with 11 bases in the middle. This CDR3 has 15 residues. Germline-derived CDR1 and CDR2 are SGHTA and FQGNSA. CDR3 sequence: CASSLAGSRAGELFF. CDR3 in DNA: TGTGCCAGCAGCTTAGCTGGTAGTCGGGCCGGGGAGCTGTTTTTT.

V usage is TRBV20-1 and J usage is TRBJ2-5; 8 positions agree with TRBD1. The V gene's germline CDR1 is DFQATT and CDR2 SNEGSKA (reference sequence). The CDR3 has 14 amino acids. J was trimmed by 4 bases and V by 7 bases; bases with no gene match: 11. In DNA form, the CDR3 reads TGCAGTGGGTTTCAGGGGGCGAGGAGAGAGACCCAGTACTTC. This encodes CSGFQGARRETQYF.

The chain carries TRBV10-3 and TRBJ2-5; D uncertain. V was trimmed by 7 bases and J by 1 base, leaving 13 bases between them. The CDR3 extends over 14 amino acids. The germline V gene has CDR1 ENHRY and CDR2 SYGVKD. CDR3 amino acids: CAIKESLGQETQYF. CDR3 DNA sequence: TGTGCCATCAAGGAGAGTTTGGGCCAAGAGACCCAGTACTTC.

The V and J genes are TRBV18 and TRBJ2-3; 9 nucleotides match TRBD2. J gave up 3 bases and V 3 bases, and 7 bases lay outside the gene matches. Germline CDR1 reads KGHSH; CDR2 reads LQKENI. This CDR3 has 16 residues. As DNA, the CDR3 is TGTGCCAGCTCACCGACTGGACTAGCGATTACAGATACGCAGTATTTT. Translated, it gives CASSPTGLAITDTQYF.

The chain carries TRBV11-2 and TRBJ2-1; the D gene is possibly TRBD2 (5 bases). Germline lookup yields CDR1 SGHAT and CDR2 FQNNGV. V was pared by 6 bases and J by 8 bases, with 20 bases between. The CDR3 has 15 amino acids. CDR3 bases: TGTGCCAGCAGTACGGTACGGGGAAGAGGCGATGAGCAGTTCTTC. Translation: CASSTVRGRGDEQFF.

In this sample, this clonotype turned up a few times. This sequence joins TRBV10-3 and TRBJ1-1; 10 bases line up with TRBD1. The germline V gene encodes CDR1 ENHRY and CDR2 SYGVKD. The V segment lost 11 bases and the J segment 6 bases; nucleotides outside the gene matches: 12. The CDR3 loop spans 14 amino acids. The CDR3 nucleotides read TGTGCCTCGAATCCGGGACAGGGGCGGTCTGAAGCTTTCTTT. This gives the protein CASNPGQGRSEAFF.

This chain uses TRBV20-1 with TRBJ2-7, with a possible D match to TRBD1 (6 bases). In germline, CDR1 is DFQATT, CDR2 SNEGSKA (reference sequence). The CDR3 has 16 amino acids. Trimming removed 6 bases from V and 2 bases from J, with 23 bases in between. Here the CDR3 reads CSARGLAEKSPYEQYF. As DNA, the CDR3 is TGCAGTGCCAGGGGTTTAGCCGAGAAGTCTCCCTACGAGCAGTACTTC.

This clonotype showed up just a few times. The CDR3 region is CASREAGGYRDTQYF. CDR3 coding DNA: TGTGCCAGCAGGGAGGCGGGAGGCTACCGAGATACGCAGTATTTT. The chain uses TRBV6-2 or TRBV6-3 and TRBJ2-3; 8 positions match TRBD2. Germline loops: CDR1 MNHEY, CDR2 SVGEGT. The CDR3 totals 15 residues. J was trimmed by 5 bases and V by 6 bases; bases with no gene match: 10.

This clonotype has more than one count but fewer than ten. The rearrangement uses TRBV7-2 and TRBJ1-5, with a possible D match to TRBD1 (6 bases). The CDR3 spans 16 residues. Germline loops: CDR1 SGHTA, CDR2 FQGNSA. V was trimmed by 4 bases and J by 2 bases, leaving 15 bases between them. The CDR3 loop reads CASSSLGGGGNQPQHF. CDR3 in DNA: TGTGCCAGCAGCTCCCTTGGGGGCGGGGGCAATCAGCCCCAGCATTTT. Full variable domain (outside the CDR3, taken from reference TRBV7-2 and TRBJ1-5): GAGVSQSPSNKVTEKGKDVELRCDPISGHTALYWYRQSLGQGLEFLIYFQGNSAPDKSGLPSDRFSAERTGGSVSTLTIQRTQQEDSAVYLCASSSLGGGGNQPQHFGDGTRLSIL.

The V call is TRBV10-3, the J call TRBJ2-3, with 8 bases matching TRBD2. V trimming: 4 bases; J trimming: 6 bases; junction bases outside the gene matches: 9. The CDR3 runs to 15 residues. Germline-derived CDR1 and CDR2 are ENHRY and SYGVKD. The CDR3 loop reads CAISGHQREFDTQYF. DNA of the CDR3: TGTGCCATCAGTGGACACCAGCGGGAGTTTGATACGCAGTATTTT.

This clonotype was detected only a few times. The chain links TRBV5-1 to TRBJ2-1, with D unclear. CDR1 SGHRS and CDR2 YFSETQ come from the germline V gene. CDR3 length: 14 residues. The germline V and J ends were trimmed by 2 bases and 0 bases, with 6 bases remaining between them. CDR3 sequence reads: CASSLSVSYNEQFF. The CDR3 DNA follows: TGCGCCAGCAGCTTATCTGTCTCCTACAATGAGCAGTTCTTC.

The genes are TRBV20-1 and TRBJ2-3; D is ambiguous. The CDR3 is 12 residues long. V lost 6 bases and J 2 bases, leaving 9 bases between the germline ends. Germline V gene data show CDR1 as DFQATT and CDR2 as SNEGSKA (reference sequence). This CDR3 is CSARQTTDTQYF. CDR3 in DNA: TGCAGTGCCCGGCAGACCACAGATACGCAGTATTTT.

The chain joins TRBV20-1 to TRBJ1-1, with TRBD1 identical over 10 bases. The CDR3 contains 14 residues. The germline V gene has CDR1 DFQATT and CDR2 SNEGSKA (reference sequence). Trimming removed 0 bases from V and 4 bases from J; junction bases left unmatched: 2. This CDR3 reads CSARDRDRGTEAFF. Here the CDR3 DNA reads TGCAGTGCTAGAGACCGGGACAGGGGCACTGAAGCTTTCTTT.

The CDR3 DNA reads as TGTGCCAGCTCACCGGGGGCGGGAGAGACCCAGTACTTC. It translates to CASSPGAGETQYF. V gene TRBV7-2 combines with J gene TRBJ2-5; D may be TRBD1 or TRBD2 (6 bases each). Germline V gives CDR1 SGHTA, CDR2 FQGNSA. CDR3 length: 13 residues. The ends were cut back, 8 bases at V and 4 bases at J, with 14 bases in the middle. Full variable domain (rest looked up from reference TRBV7-2 and TRBJ2-5): GAGVSQSPSNKVTEKGKDVELRCDPISGHTALYWYRQSLGQGLEFLIYFQGNSAPDKSGLPSDRFSAERTGGSVSTLTIQRTQQEDSAVYLCASSPGAGETQYFGPGTRLLVL.

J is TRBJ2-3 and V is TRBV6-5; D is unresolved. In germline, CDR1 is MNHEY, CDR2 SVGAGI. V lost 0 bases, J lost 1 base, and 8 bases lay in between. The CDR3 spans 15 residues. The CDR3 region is CASSYSSSRTDTQYF. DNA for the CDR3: TGTGCCAGCAGTTACTCATCTAGTCGCACAGATACGCAGTATTTT.

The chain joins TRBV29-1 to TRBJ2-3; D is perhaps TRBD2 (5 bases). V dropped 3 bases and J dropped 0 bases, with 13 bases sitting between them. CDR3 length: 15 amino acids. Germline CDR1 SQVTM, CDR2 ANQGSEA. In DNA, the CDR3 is TGCAGCGTTGACACCGGAAGCGGTAGCACAGATACGCAGTATTTT. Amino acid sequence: CSVDTGSGSTDTQYF.

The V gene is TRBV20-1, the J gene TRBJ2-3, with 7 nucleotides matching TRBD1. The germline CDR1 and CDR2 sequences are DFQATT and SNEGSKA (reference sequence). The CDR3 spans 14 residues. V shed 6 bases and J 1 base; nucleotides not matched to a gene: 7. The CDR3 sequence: CSAWDRKRTDTQYF. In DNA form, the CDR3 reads TGCAGTGCCTGGGACAGAAAGCGCACAGATACGCAGTATTTT.